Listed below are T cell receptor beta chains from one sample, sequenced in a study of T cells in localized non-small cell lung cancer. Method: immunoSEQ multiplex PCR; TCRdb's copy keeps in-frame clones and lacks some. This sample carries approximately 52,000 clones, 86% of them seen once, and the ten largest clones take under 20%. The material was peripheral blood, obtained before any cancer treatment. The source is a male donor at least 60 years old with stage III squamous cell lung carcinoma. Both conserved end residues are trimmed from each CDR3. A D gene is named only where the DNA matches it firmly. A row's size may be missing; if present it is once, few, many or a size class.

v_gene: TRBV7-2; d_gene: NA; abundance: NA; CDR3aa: ASSFTNRRDEQY
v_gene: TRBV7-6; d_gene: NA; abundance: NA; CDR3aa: ASSLAPLGQYGGSGNTIY
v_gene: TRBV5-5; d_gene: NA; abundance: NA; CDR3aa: ASSLVLVGGYT
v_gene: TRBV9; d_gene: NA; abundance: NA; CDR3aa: ASSGEAGLPPHEQY
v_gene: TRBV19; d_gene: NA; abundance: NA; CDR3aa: ASSIPYGLDGYT
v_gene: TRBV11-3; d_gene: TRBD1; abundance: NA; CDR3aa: ASSQNQGDTEAF
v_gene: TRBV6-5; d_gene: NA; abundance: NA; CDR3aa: ASSYPGAGYT
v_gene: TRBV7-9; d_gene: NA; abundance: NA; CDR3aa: ASSSSGAIYGYT
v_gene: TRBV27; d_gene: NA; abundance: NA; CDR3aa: ASSFRSGFVGYT
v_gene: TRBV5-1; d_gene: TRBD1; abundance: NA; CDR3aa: ASSRDSYEQY
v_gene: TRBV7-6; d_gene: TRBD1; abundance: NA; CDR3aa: ASSRTGPGQLGANEKLF
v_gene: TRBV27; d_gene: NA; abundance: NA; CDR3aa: ASSSHRENTEAF
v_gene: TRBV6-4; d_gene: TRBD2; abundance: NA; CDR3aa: ASSDSGLAGGGVNEQF
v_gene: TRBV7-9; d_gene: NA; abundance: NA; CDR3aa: ASSPVGLLAKNIQY
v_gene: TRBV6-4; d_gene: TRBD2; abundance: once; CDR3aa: ASRASGNTGELF
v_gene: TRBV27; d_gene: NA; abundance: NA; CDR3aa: ASSLWGMSSYNEQF
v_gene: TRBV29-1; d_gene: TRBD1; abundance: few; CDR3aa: SGHRGNTEAF
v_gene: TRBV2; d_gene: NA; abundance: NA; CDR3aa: ASRLGVQGNIQY
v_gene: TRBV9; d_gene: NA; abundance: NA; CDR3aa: ASSVATGSGNTIY
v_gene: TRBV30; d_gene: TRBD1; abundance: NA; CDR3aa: AWSGGQGLGNQPQH
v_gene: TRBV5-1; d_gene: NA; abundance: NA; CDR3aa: ASSLVEAGNTEAF
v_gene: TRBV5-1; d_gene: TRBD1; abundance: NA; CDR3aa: ASSLGGQEYNEQF
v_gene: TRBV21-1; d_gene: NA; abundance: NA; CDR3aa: ASSLARDRVNEQY
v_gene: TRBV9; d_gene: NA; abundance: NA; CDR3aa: ASSVGGEARWGQF
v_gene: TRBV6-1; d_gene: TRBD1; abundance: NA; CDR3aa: ASTLRTGVLF
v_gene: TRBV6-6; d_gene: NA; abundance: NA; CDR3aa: ASSRLGKNIQY
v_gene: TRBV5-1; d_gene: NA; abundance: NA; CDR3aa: ASSPGGPTTDTQY
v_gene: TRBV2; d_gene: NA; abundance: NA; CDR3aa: AGYTTSSSYNSPLH
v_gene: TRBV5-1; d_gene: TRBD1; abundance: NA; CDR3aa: ASSLVTGAVLFSYNSPLH
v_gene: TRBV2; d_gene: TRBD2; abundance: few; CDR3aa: ASSDFGVAGASYNEQF
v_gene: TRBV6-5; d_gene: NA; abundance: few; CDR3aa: ATQFRAPTDTQY
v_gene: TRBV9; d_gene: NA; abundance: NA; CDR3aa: ASSVGQSSYEQY
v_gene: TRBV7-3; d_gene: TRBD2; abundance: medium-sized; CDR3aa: ASSPSLAGSYEQY
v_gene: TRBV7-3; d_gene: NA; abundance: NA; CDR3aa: ASSPAKGDGGELF
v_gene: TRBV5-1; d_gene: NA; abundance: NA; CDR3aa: ASSHGLSLDTQY
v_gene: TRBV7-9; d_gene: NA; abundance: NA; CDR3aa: ASSPSAQETQY
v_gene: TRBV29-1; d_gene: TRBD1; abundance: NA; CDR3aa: SVRDSKQF
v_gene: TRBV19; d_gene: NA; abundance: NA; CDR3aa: ASSIMLQAEGPHEQF
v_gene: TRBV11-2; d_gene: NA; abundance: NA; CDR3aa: ASSLGTGLHSPLH
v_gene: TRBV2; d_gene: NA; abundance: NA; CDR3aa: ASSEWGLGDQPQH